The 14 T cell receptor beta chains below all came from one sample that was sequenced in a study of post-analysis software for immune sequencing data. Prepared libraries of TCR beta cDNA carried unique molecular identifiers. Via MiXCR, TCRdb re-called the PCR reads, giving one row per CDR3 protein. The table shows under 200,000 distinct CDR3 sequences, with around 34% occurring only once. The material sequenced was blood, taken after autologous hematopoietic stem cell transplantation. The source of these receptors is a girl between 5 and 17 years old with multiple sclerosis.

The chain carries TRBV6-5 and TRBJ1-1; no reliable D call. Germline-derived CDR1 and CDR2 are MNHEY and SVGAGI. V was clipped by 0 bases and J by 0 bases, with 11 bases between them. The CDR3 is made up of 16 amino acids. The CDR3 reads CASSYSVNGMNTEAFF. Written as DNA, the CDR3 is TGTGCCAGCAGTTACTCGGTGAACGGAATGAACACTGAAGCTTTCTTT.

The CDR3 region has the DNA TGTGCCAGCAGTTTAGAAAGAGCAGATACGCAGTATTTT. Translation: CASSLERADTQYF. The chain has TRBV27 and TRBJ2-3; D is unresolved. The CDR3 runs 13 residues. The germline CDR1 and CDR2 sequences are MNHEY and SMNVEV (reference sequence). The V end lost 2 bases, the J end lost 4 bases, and 7 bases lay between the germline ends.

V and J are TRBV29-1 and TRBJ2-1, with a possible D match to TRBD2 (5 bases). Looked up from germline, CDR1 is SQVTM and CDR2 is ANQGSEA. Trimming pared 0 bases from V and 1 base from J, leaving 16 bases between. This CDR3 has 17 amino acids. CDR3 protein: CSVEDPPLVASYNEQFF. In DNA, the CDR3 is TGCAGCGTTGAAGATCCCCCTCTAGTAGCGTCCTACAATGAGCAGTTCTTC.

This sequence joins TRBV7-2 and TRBJ1-4; D may be TRBD1 (6 bases). This CDR3 has 15 amino acids. Germline-derived CDR1 and CDR2 are SGHTA and FQGNSA. V lost 5 bases and J 4 bases, leaving 14 bases between the germline ends. In nucleotides, the CDR3 is TGTGCCAGCAGCGTCAGGGGTAGGCATAATGAAAAACTGTTTTTT. The encoded protein is CASSVRGRHNEKLFF.

This clonotype was counted at least ten times. The chain carries TRBV7-6 and TRBJ1-1; D not certain. V was trimmed by 1 base and J by 1 base, leaving 7 bases between them. The CDR3 sequence is 14 residues long. Germline V gives CDR1 SGHVS, CDR2 FNYEAQ. DNA of the CDR3: TGTGCCAGCAGCTTAGAAGAAACGAACACTGAAGCTTTCTTT. Its translation: CASSLEETNTEAFF.

This clonotype counts as medium-sized. The CDR3 bases are TGTGCCAGCAGTCCACTAACAGCCGGGACAGGGAACGAGCAGTTCTTC. As protein: CASSPLTAGTGNEQFF. V is TRBV12-3 or TRBV12-4 and J is TRBJ2-1; TRBD1 matches 9 bases. CDR3 size: 16 residues. V gave up 5 bases and J gave up 10 bases; unmatched junction bases: 15.

This clonotype has ten or more counts. The CDR3 region is CASSLAGGGHEQFF. The DNA for the CDR3 is TGTGCCAGCAGCTTAGCGGGAGGGGGCCATGAGCAGTTCTTC. V is TRBV11-2 and J is TRBJ2-1; D is perhaps TRBD2 (8 bases). Germline V gene sequence: CDR1 SGHAT, CDR2 FQNNGV. The V end was cut by 1 base, the J end by 8 bases, with 12 bases between. The length of the CDR3 is 14 residues.

This clonotype came up a few times. The rearrangement joins TRBV18 to TRBJ2-1; 7 positions agree with TRBD2. Germline values: CDR1 KGHSH, CDR2 LQKENI. The junction had 6 bases not matched to a gene; V was cut back by 2 bases and J by 2 bases. The CDR3 totals 16 residues. CDR3 sequence reads: CASSPGSGGPYNEQFF. As DNA, the CDR3 is TGTGCCAGCTCACCAGGATCGGGGGGACCCTACAATGAGCAGTTCTTC.

Of note for this clonotype: Its ends do not fully match the called genes, so a read error is possible. The chain uses TRBV7-7 and TRBJ1-2; 8 bases map to TRBD1. This CDR3 is built from 15 residues. The germline gives CDR1 SSHAT, CDR2 FNYEAQ (reference sequence). As DNA, the CDR3 is TGTGCTAGCAGCTCGCAGACAGGGGCCAACTATGGCTACACCTTC. Its translation: CASSSQTGANYGYTF.

V gene TRBV20-1 combines with J gene TRBJ2-3; the D gene is possibly TRBD2 (6 bases). The germline V and J ends were trimmed by 5 bases and 0 bases, with 12 bases remaining between them. The germline V gene encodes CDR1 DFQATT and CDR2 SNEGSKA (reference sequence). The CDR3 length is 14 residues. Written as DNA, the CDR3 is TGCAGTGCTTTAGGACTACCTAGCACAGATACGCAGTATTTT. The encoded protein is CSALGLPSTDTQYF.

The V gene is TRBV12-3 or TRBV12-4, the J gene TRBJ2-3; 12 nucleotides line up with TRBD2. V lost 10 bases, J lost 7 bases, and 6 bases stayed unmatched. The CDR3 length is 13 residues. CDR3 bases: TGTGCCACCCGACTAGCGGGGGCATATACGCAGTATTTT. Translated, it gives CATRLAGAYTQYF.

The chain recombines TRBV28 with TRBJ2-7; 9 positions agree with TRBD2. The CDR3 length is 16 residues. V gave up 2 bases and J gave up 1 base; unmatched junction bases: 6. Germline V gene data show CDR1 as MDHEN and CDR2 as SYDVKM. The CDR3 reads CASSLRRGRESYEQYF. The CDR3 coding sequence is TGTGCCAGCAGTTTACGACGCGGGAGGGAGTCCTACGAGCAGTACTTC.

This clonotype has a handful of counts. J is TRBJ1-6 and V is TRBV7-2; 11 bases line up with TRBD1. CDR3 length: 15 amino acids. CDR1 and CDR2 (germline): SGHTA, FQGNSA. V gave up 5 bases and J gave up 7 bases; unmatched junction bases: 4. CDR3 DNA: TGTGCCAGCAGCGGACAGGGGGCGGGAAATTCACCCCTCCACTTT. Translation gives CASSGQGAGNSPLHF.

V gene TRBV3-1 combines with J gene TRBJ2-5, with 13 bases that match TRBD2. The J call may be in error: the DNA end matches TRBJ2-7 better. CDR3 size: 15 residues. The germline V gene has CDR1 LGHDT and CDR2 YNNKEL (reference sequence). As DNA, the CDR3 is TGTGCCAGCAGCCAGGGGACTAGCGGGATGGACGAGCAGTACTTC. Amino acid sequence: CASSQGTSGMDEQYF.